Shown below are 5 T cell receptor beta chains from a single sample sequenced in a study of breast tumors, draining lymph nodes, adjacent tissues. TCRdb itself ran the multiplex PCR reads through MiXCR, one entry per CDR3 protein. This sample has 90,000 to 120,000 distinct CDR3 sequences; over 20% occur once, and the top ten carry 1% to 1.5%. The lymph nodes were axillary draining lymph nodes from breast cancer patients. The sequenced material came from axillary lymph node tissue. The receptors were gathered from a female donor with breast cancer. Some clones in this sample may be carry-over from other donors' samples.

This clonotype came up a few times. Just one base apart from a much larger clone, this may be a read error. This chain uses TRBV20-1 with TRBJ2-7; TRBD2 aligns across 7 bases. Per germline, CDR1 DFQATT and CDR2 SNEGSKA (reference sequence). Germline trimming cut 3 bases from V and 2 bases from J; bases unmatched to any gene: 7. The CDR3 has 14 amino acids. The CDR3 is CSASGRGATYEQYF. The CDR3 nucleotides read TGCAGTGCTAGTGGGAGGGGCGCCACCTACGAGCAGTACTTC.

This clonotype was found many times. The CDR3, as DNA: TGTGCCAGCAGCGCGGGACCCAATAGCAATCAGCCCCAGCATTTT. Encoded protein: CASSAGPNSNQPQHF. This chain joins TRBV5-6 and TRBJ1-5; perhaps TRBD1 as D (5 bases). Looked up from germline, CDR1 is SGHDT and CDR2 is YYEEEE. The CDR3 has 15 residues. The V gene lost 4 bases and the J gene lost 0 bases, with 11 bases spanning the gap. Complete variable domain (other parts from reference TRBV5-6 and TRBJ1-5): DAGVTQSPTHLIKTRGQQVTLRCSPKSGHDTVSWYQQALGQGPQFIFQYYEEEERQRGNFPDRFSGHQFPNYSSELNVNALLLGDSALYLCASSAGPNSNQPQHFGDGTRLSIL.

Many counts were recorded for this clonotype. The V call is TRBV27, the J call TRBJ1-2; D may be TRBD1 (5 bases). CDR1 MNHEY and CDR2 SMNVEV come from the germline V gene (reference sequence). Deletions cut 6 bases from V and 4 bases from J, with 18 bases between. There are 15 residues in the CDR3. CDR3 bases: TGTGCCAGCAGGAGGGAACTTACAGGCGGCTATGGCTACACCTTC. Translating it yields CASRRELTGGYGYTF.

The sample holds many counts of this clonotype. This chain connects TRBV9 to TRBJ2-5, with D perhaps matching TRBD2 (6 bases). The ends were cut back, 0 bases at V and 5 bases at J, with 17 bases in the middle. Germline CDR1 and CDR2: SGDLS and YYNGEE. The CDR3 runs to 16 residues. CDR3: CASSVEGYGRGETQYF. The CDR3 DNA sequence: TGTGCCAGCAGCGTAGAAGGGTACGGCCGGGGGGAGACCCAGTACTTC.

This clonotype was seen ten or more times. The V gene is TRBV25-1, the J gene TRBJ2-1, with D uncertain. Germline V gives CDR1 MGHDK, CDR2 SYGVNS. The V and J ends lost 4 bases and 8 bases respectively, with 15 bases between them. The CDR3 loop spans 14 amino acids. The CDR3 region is CASSGFQSVDEQFF. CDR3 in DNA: TGTGCCAGCAGTGGTTTCCAGTCGGTGGATGAGCAGTTCTTC.